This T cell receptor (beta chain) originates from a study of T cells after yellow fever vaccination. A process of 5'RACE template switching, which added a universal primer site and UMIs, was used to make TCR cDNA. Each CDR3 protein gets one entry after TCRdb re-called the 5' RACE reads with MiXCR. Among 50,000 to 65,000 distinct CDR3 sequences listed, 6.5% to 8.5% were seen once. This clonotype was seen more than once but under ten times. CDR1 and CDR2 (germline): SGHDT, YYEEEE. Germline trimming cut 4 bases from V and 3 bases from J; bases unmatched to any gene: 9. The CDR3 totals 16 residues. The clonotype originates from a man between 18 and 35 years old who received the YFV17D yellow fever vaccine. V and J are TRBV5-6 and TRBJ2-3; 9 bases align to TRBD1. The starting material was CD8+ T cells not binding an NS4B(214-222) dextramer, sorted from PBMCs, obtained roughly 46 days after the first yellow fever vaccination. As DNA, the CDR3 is TGTGCCAGCAGCCTGGAAGGGACAGGGAGGACAGATACGCAGTATTTT. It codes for CASSLEGTGRTDTQYF.